The next 21 T cell receptor beta chains were all read from a single sample in a study of OX40 agonist ivuxolimab in advanced cancers. The method was immunoSEQ multiplex PCR; TCRdb's version includes in-frame clones alone and lacks a portion of them. The sample consists of about 83,000 clones, under 90% of them appearing once. The sample here was CD4+ or CD8+ T cells sorted from blood, taken in a trial of the OX40 agonist ivuxolimab. The receptors come from an adult with an advanced solid tumor such as melanoma, head and neck, liver or kidney cancer.

This clone was recorded once. The rearrangement links TRBV7-9 to TRBJ2-1; TRBD2 is a possible D gene (6 bases). Trimming left V 1 base short and J 4 bases short, with 8 bases between. This CDR3 comprises 14 residues. Germline V gene lookup returns CDR1 SEHNR and CDR2 FQNEAQ (reference sequence). The CDR3 bases are TGTGCCAGCAGCTTAGGTGGGGGGTACAATGAGCAGTTCTTC. Translation gives CASSLGGGYNEQFF.

This chain uses TRBV29-1 with TRBJ2-7; 10 bases align to TRBD1. The CDR3 loop spans 13 amino acids. In germline, CDR1 is SQVTM, CDR2 ANQGSEA. The junction had 5 bases not matched to a gene; V was cut back by 4 bases and J by 5 bases. CDR3 coding DNA: TGCAGCGTTGGGGGGACAGGGGTCCACGAGCAGTACTTC. Translating it yields CSVGGTGVHEQYF.

The chain combines TRBV7-9 with TRBJ1-1, with D uncertain. The V and J ends lost 6 bases and 5 bases respectively, with 10 bases between them. Germline CDR1 is SEHNR and CDR2 is FQNEAQ (reference sequence). The CDR3 is made up of 12 amino acids. CDR3 in DNA: TGTGCCAGCAGAACCGAGGTAACTGAAGCTTTCTTT. Its translation is CASRTEVTEAFF.

As regards this clone: Given the absence of the conserved phenylalanine or tryptophan at the CDR3 end, a read error is likely. The rearrangement uses TRBV2 and TRBJ1-6; the D gene is possibly TRBD1 (6 bases). Germline loops: CDR1 SNHLY, CDR2 FYNNEI. CDR3 size: 16 residues. Between the trimmed V and J ends, which lost 7 bases and 3 bases, there was a span of 16 bases. Here the CDR3 reads CASMTGKGIYNSPLHL. CDR3 nucleotides: TGTGCCAGCATGACAGGAAAGGGGATCTATAATTCACCCCTCCACCTT.

The V gene is TRBV29-1, the J gene TRBJ2-7; 7 bases are shared with TRBD2. Germline V gene lookup returns CDR1 SQVTM and CDR2 ANQGSEA. This CDR3 region has 13 residues. Trimming at V came to 4 bases and at J to 0 bases, leaving 3 bases not matched to a gene. In DNA form, the CDR3 reads TGCAGCGTTGTGGGGGGGACCTCCTACGAGCAGTACTTC. Its translation is CSVVGGTSYEQYF.

The chain uses TRBV29-1 and TRBJ1-3, with a tentative D call TRBD1 (6 bases). Deletions cut 6 bases from V and 2 bases from J, with 11 bases between. CDR1 is SQVTM and CDR2 is ANQGSEA in the germline V gene. This CDR3 is built from 13 residues. DNA for the CDR3: TGCAGCGTCGATGGGACAACTGGAAACACCATATATTTT. It translates to CSVDGTTGNTIYF. The whole variable domain, filled in from reference TRBV29-1 and TRBJ1-3, reads SAVISQKPSRDICQRGTSLTIQCQVDSQVTMMFWYRQQPGQSLTLIATANQGSEATYESGFVIDKFPISRPNLTFSTLTVSNMSPEDSSIYLCSVDGTTGNTIYFGEGSWLTVV.

The chain employs TRBV7-2 and TRBJ1-5; 7 bases align to TRBD1. Germline-derived CDR1 and CDR2 are SGHTA and FQGNSA. The CDR3 extends over 15 amino acids. With V trimmed by 5 bases and J by 5 bases, 9 bases remained unmatched. The DNA for the CDR3 is TGTGCCAGCAGCACCCGGACAGGTCGGGATCAGCCCCAGCATTTT. Its protein is CASSTRTGRDQPQHF.

The chain is built from TRBV29-1 and TRBJ1-4; 7 nucleotides align to TRBD1. The CDR3 runs to 13 residues. J gave up 8 bases and V 7 bases, and 10 bases lay outside the gene matches. CDR1 and CDR2 (germline): SQVTM, ANQGSEA. For the CDR3, the DNA is TGCAGCGCTAAGACAGGGAGAGGAGAAAAACTGTTTTTT. Protein: CSAKTGRGEKLFF.

V is TRBV27 and J is TRBJ2-1; tentative D call: TRBD1 (6 bases). CDR1 is MNHEY, CDR2 SMNVEV, per germline (reference sequence). The CDR3 length is 13 residues. Trimming took 6 bases from V and 0 from J, leaving 6 bases between them. For the CDR3, the DNA is TGTGCCAGCAGGGACAGCTCCTACAATGAGCAGTTCTTC. This codes for CASRDSSYNEQFF.

The rearrangement joins TRBV19 to TRBJ2-2; a possible D gene is TRBD2 (5 bases). V was pared by 7 bases and J by 8 bases, with 17 bases between. The CDR3 is 14 amino acids. Germline CDR1 reads LNHDA; CDR2 reads SQIVND (reference sequence). CDR3 sequence reads: CASTPAARGGELFF. The DNA of the CDR3 is TGTGCCAGTACCCCGGCAGCCCGGGGTGGGGAGCTGTTTTTT.

With regard to this clone: At one of its ends the junction is not consistent with the germline gene, which may arise from a read error. CDR3 in DNA: TGTGCCTGGGGGACAGTCGGGCAAGAGGCCCAGTACTTC. Residues: CAWGTVGQEAQYF. This chain connects TRBV30 to TRBJ2-5; the match to TRBD1 covers 7 bases. The germline V gene has CDR1 GTSNPN and CDR2 SVGIG (reference sequence). The CDR3 sequence is 13 residues long.

V and J are TRBV18 and TRBJ1-1; 8 nucleotides agree with TRBD1. The germline V gene has CDR1 KGHSH and CDR2 LQKENI. The CDR3 runs to 13 residues. V trimming: 6 bases; J trimming: 3 bases; junction bases outside the gene matches: 3. The CDR3 DNA reads TGTGCCAGCTCCCCGACAGGGGACACTGAAGCTTTCTTT. Encoded protein: CASSPTGDTEAFF.

This clone showed up just once. The chain employs TRBV4-3 and TRBJ2-4; TRBD2 matches at 8 bases. The CDR3 is 14 residues long. Germline V gene sequence: CDR1 LGHNA, CDR2 YSLEER. V gave up 1 base and J gave up 7 bases; unmatched junction bases: 3. CDR3 sequence (DNA): TGCGCCAGCAGCCAAGCGGGGGGGGATAACATTCAGTACTTC. Residues: CASSQAGGDNIQYF.

CDR3 protein: CASSSTGRYEQYF. In nucleotides, the CDR3 is TGTGCCAGCAGCTCGACAGGGCGGTACGAGCAGTACTTC. V usage is TRBV5-6 and J usage is TRBJ2-7, with TRBD1 identical over 7 bases. Looked up from germline, CDR1 is SGHDT and CDR2 is YYEEEE. This CDR3 spans 13 amino acids. V shed 3 bases and J 4 bases; nucleotides not matched to a gene: 4.

The V and J genes are TRBV7-3 and TRBJ2-5, with D possibly TRBD1 on 6 matching bases. Germline CDR1 is SGHTA and CDR2 is FQGTGA. Trimming removed 5 bases at V and 4 bases at J, with 17 bases between. The CDR3 sequence is 15 residues long. CDR3 sequence: CASSPDWGPRETQYF. CDR3 DNA sequence: TGTGCCAGCAGCCCTGACTGGGGGCCTAGAGAGACCCAGTACTTC.

The chain uses TRBV10-3 and TRBJ1-1; no clear D gene. The CDR3 runs to 13 residues. Germline values: CDR1 ENHRY, CDR2 SYGVKD. V lost 4 bases and J lost 3, with 9 bases in between. CDR3 DNA sequence: TGTGCCATCAGTGGCACCGAGGACACTGAAGCTTTCTTT. It specifies CAISGTEDTEAFF.

The rearrangement uses TRBV5-1 and TRBJ1-2, with TRBD1 as a possible D gene (6 bases). CDR3 length: 13 amino acids. With 2 bases removed from V and 2 bases from J, the gap between germline ends came to 7 bases. The germline CDR1 and CDR2 sequences are SGHRS and YFSETQ. As DNA, the CDR3 is TGCGCCAGCAGCTTAGACAGGAACTATGGCTACACCTTC. Amino acid sequence: CASSLDRNYGYTF.

The chain combines TRBV18 with TRBJ1-6; 9 bases are a match to TRBD1. V trimming: 3 bases; J trimming: 7 bases; junction bases outside the gene matches: 13. Looked up from germline, CDR1 is KGHSH and CDR2 is LQKENI. The CDR3 covers 18 residues. The CDR3, as DNA: TGTGCCAGCTCACCCGTACTGATGGGACAGGGTTTGAATTCACCCCTCCACTTT. Translation: CASSPVLMGQGLNSPLHF.

The chain employs TRBV4-1 and TRBJ2-7; D possibly matches TRBD1 or TRBD2 (5 bases each). V shed 0 bases and J shed 4 bases, with 16 bases lying between them. Germline V gene lookup returns CDR1 MGHRA and CDR2 YSYEKL. This CDR3 spans 16 amino acids. The CDR3 here is CASSQEAPRGVYEQYF. CDR3 DNA sequence: TGCGCCAGCAGCCAAGAGGCCCCTCGAGGGGTATACGAGCAGTACTTC.

This chain links TRBV7-2 with TRBJ2-3; no reliable D call. The germline V and J ends were trimmed by 4 bases and 5 bases, with 13 bases remaining between them. CDR3 length: 14 amino acids. Germline V CDR1 and CDR2: SGHTA, FQGNSA. In DNA, the CDR3 is TGTGCCAGCAGCTCTTCGCTAGAGAGAGATACGCAGTATTTT. This sequence encodes CASSSSLERDTQYF.

The chain links TRBV28 to TRBJ1-4; D is ambiguous. Germline-derived CDR1 and CDR2 are MDHEN and SYDVKM. This CDR3 region has 13 residues. Trimming took 7 bases from V and 6 from J, leaving 12 bases between them. Here the CDR3 reads CASNFAGDEKLFF. CDR3 sequence (DNA): TGTGCCAGCAATTTCGCAGGCGATGAAAAACTGTTTTTT.